One sample yielded the 9 T cell receptor beta chains listed below, sequenced in a study of technical replicates of blood from several donors. Here immunoSEQ multiplex PCR was the method, and the copy in TCRdb shows in-frame clones only, minus some. Here the sample spans about 44,000 clones, 96% being singletons. Sequenced input: T cells isolated from PBMCs. These receptors all stem from a human donor in good health.

The rearrangement joins TRBV28 to TRBJ2-7, with 11 bases that match TRBD1. This CDR3 has 15 residues. V lost 6 bases, J lost 4 bases, and 8 bases stayed unmatched. Germline assignment: CDR1 MDHEN and CDR2 SYDVKM. The CDR3: CASRTGTGGPYEQYF. CDR3 coding DNA: TGTGCCAGCAGGACCGGGACAGGGGGGCCATACGAGCAGTACTTC.

The J gene is TRBJ1-3, the V gene TRBV30, with TRBD1 as a possible D gene (6 bases). The V gene lost 1 base and the J gene lost 4 bases, with 11 bases spanning the gap. CDR3 length: 14 amino acids. In germline, CDR1 is GTSNPN, CDR2 SVGIG (reference sequence). As DNA, the CDR3 is TGTGCCTGGAGTGACCCAGGGGCCGGAAACACCATATATTTT. Translating it yields CAWSDPGAGNTIYF.

The rearrangement links TRBV7-2 to TRBJ2-7; TRBD1 matches 10 bases. The germline CDR1 and CDR2 sequences are SGHTA and FQGNSA. The CDR3 spans 13 residues. The trim removed 5 bases at V and 12 bases at J, leaving 10 bases unmatched. As DNA, the CDR3 is TGTGCCAGCAGCGCTATAGACAGGGGGCTTGGGTACTTC. This sequence encodes CASSAIDRGLGYF.

The rearrangement joins TRBV30 to TRBJ2-5, with TRBD2 as a possible D gene (5 bases). Germline values: CDR1 GTSNPN, CDR2 SVGIG (reference sequence). With 1 base removed from V and 5 bases from J, the gap between germline ends came to 11 bases. There are 13 residues in the CDR3. CDR3 residues: CAWSGLAGETQYF. In DNA form, the CDR3 reads TGTGCCTGGAGTGGCCTAGCTGGTGAGACCCAGTACTTC.

The sample holds one count of this clone. This chain's CDR3 is CASSSIHTQYF. CDR3 nucleotides: TGTGCCAGCAGCTCGATACACACGCAGTATTTT. The chain has TRBV6-5 and TRBJ2-3; D unclear. This CDR3 is built from 11 residues. CDR1 and CDR2 (germline): MNHEY, SVGAGI. V lost 6 bases, J lost 9 bases, and 10 bases lay in between.

The J gene is TRBJ1-4, the V gene TRBV5-8; 7 bases align to TRBD1. With 5 bases clipped from V and 7 bases from J, the junction kept 11 bases outside the gene matches. Germline V lookup: CDR1 SGHTS, CDR2 YDEGEE. The CDR3 runs to 15 residues. This CDR3 is CASRTTWQGGEKLFF. The CDR3 coding sequence is TGTGCCAGCAGAACCACCTGGCAGGGGGGTGAAAAACTGTTTTTT.

In this sample, this clone turned up once. This rearrangement joins TRBV5-6 to TRBJ2-3; D might be TRBD2 (7 bases). Germline V gives CDR1 SGHDT, CDR2 YYEEEE. This CDR3 is 15 amino acids long. Trimming took off 4 bases at V and 6 bases at J, with 18 bases between the two ends. This CDR3 reads CASSQRDGGRDTQYF. The CDR3 DNA sequence: TGTGCCAGCAGCCAGCGGGACGGGGGCAGGGATACGCAGTATTTT. Full variable domain (outside the CDR3, taken from reference TRBV5-6 and TRBJ2-3): DAGVTQSPTHLIKTRGQQVTLRCSPKSGHDTVSWYQQALGQGPQFIFQYYEEEERQRGNFPDRFSGHQFPNYSSELNVNALLLGDSALYLCASSQRDGGRDTQYFGPGTRLTVL.

This clone was counted only a few times. The chain employs TRBV27 and TRBJ2-7, with 12 bases that match TRBD2. V was clipped by 8 bases and J by 3 bases; unmatched bases: 8. Germline V lookup: CDR1 MNHEY, CDR2 SMNVEV (reference sequence). CDR3 length: 15 amino acids. The CDR3 nucleotides read TGTGCCAGCGGCGGACTAGCGGGACGTCGCTACGAGCAGTACTTC. It specifies CASGGLAGRRYEQYF.

The rearrangement joins TRBV27 to TRBJ2-1, with D possibly being TRBD2 (6 bases). The V and J ends lost 1 base and 3 bases respectively, with 10 bases between them. The CDR3 runs to 15 residues. The germline gives CDR1 MNHEY, CDR2 SMNVEV (reference sequence). The CDR3 spells CASSLWGDGYNEQFF. The CDR3 coding sequence is TGTGCCAGCAGTTTATGGGGGGACGGCTACAATGAGCAGTTCTTC.